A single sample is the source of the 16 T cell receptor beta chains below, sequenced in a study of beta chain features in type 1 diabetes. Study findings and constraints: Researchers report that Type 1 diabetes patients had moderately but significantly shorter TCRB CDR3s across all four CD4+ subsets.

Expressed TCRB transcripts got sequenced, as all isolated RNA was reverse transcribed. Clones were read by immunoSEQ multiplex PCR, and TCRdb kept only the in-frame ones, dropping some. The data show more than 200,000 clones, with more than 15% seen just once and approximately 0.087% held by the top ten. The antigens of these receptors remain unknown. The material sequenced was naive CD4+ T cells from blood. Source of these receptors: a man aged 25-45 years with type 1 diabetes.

CDR3 in DNA: TGCGCCAGCAACCCTAGGGGGCCAACTAGCGGGAGAGTGGAAAATGAGCAGTTCTTC. Amino acids: CASNPRGPTSGRVENEQFF. The gene calls are TRBV5-1 and TRBJ2-1, with 11 bases lining up with TRBD2. Trimming removed 6 bases from V and 7 bases from J; junction bases left unmatched: 21. The CDR3 contains 19 residues. Germline values: CDR1 SGHRS, CDR2 YFSETQ.

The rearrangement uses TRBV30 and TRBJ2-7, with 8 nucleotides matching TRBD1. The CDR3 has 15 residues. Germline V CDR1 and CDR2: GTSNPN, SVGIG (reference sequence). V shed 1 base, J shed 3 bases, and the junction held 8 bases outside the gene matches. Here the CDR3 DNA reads TGTGCCTGGAGTGGCGGACAGGGCCCGGGCTACGAGCAGTACTTC. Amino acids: CAWSGGQGPGYEQYF.

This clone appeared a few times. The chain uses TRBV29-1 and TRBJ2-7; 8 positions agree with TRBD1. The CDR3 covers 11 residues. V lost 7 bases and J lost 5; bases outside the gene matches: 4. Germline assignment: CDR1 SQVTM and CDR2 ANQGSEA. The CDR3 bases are TGCAGCGGGGGACAGGAAAACGAGCAGTACTTC. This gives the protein CSGGQENEQYF.

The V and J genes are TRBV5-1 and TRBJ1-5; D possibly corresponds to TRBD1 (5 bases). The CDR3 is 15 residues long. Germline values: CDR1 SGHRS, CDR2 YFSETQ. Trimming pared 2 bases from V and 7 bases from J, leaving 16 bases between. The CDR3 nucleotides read TGCGCCAGCAGCTTAGGGACGGCCCCGGCCCAGCCCCAGCATTTT. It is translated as CASSLGTAPAQPQHF. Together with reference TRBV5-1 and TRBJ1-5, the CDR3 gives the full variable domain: KAGVTQTPRYLIKTRGQQVTLSCSPISGHRSVSWYQQTPGQGLQFLFEYFSETQRNKGNFPGRFSGRQFSNSRSEMNVSTLELGDSALYLCASSLGTAPAQPQHFGDGTRLSIL.

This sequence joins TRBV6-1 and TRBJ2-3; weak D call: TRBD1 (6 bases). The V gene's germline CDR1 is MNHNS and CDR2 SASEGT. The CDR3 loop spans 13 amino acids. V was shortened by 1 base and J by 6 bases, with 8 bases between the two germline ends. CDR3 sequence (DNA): TGTGCCAGCAGTGAAGATACAGGGGATACGCAGTATTTT. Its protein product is CASSEDTGDTQYF.

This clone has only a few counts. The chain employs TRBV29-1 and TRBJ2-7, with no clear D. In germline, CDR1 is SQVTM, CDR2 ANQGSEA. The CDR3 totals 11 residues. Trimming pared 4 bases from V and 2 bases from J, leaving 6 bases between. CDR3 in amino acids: CSVASTYEQYF. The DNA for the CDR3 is TGCAGCGTTGCTTCGACCTACGAGCAGTACTTC.

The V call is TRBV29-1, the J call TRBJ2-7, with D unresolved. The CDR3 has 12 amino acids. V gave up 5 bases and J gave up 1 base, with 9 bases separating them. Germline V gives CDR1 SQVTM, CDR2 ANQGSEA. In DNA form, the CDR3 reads TGCAGCGTTAAGGATGCTTCCTACGAGCAGTACTTC. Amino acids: CSVKDASYEQYF.

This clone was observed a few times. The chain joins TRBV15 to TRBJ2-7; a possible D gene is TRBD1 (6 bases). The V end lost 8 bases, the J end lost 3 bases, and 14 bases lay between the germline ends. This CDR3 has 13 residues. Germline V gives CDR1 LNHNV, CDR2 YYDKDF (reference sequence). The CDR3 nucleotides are TGTGCCACCCGTGCTCGAGGGGGCTACGAGCAGTACTTC. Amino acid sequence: CATRARGGYEQYF.

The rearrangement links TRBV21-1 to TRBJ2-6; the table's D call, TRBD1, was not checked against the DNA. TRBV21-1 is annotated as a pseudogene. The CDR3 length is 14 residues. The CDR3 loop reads CASSEQGPCSILTF. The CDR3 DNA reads TGTGCCAGCAGCGAACAGGGGCCATGCTCGATCCTGACTTTC.

The CDR3 region is CASSLVAAQETQYF. CDR3 DNA sequence: TGTGCCAGCAGCTTAGTCGCAGCGCAAGAGACCCAGTACTTC. The rearrangement uses TRBV7-2 and TRBJ2-5; D unclear. Trimming pared 1 base from V and 2 bases from J, leaving 8 bases between. Looked up from germline, CDR1 is SGHTA and CDR2 is FQGNSA. The CDR3 is 14 residues long.

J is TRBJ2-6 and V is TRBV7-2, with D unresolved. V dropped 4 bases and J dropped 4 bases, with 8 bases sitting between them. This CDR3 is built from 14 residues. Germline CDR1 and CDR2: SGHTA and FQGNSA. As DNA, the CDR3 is TGTGCCAGCAGCTCCGATACAGGGGCCAACGTCCTGACTTTC. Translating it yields CASSSDTGANVLTF.

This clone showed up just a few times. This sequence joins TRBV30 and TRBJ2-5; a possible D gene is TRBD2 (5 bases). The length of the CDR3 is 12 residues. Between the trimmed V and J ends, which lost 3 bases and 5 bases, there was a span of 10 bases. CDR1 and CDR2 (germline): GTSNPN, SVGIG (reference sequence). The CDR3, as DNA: TGTGCCTGGAGCAACGCGGGTGAGACCCAGTACTTC. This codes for CAWSNAGETQYF.

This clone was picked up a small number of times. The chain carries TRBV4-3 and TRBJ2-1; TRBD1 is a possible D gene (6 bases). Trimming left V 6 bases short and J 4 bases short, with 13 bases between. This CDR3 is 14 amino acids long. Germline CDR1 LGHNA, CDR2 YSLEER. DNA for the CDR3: TGCGCCAGCAGTCGACAGGTAGAGTACAATGAGCAGTTCTTC. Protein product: CASSRQVEYNEQFF.

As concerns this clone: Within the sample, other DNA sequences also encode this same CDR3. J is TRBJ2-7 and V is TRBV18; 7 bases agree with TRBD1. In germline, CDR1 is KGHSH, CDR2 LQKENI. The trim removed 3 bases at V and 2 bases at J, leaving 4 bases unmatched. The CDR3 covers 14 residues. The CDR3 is CASSPGTAAYEQYF. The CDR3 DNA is TGTGCCAGCTCACCCGGGACAGCTGCCTACGAGCAGTACTTC.

CDR3 DNA: TGCAGCGTTTCGAACCTCAATCAGCCCCAGCATTTT. As protein: CSVSNLNQPQHF. The chain has TRBV29-1 and TRBJ1-5; D is unclear. CDR1 is SQVTM, CDR2 ANQGSEA, per germline. The germline V and J ends were trimmed by 5 bases and 3 bases, with 8 bases remaining between them. CDR3 size: 12 residues.

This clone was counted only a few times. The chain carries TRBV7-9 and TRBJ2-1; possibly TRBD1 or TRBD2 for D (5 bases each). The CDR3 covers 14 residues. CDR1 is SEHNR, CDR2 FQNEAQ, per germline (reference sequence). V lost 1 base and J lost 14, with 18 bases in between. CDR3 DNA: TGTGCCAGCAGCTTAGAGGCGGGCCAGGGTCGAAAGTTCTTC. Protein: CASSLEAGQGRKFF.